One sample yielded the 5 T cell receptor beta chains listed below, sequenced in a study of CD8 T cells in ankylosing spondylitis. In TCRdb, the 5' RACE reads were re-called with MiXCR into one record per CDR3 protein. The sample contains about 300,000 distinct CDR3 sequences, 11% of which appear only once. The material sequenced was blood, either unsorted or a sorted T cell fraction (not recorded which). The receptors originated from a female donor with ankylosing spondylitis or in good health (not recorded which).

This clonotype was seen at least ten times. The J gene is TRBJ2-2, the V gene TRBV20-1, with TRBD1 matching over 10 bases. Germline loops: CDR1 DFQATT, CDR2 SNEGSKA (reference sequence). V was pared by 3 bases and J by 8 bases, with 6 bases of the junction left unmatched. The length of the CDR3 is 14 residues. This chain's CDR3 is CSARAPDRGGELFF. DNA for the CDR3: TGCAGTGCTAGGGCCCCGGACAGGGGGGGGGAGCTGTTTTTT.

With respect to this clonotype: A read error may produce the germline difference seen at one junction end. The chain combines TRBV20-1 with TRBJ2-1; TRBD2 matches 8 bases. The CDR3 loop spans 17 amino acids. Per the germline V gene, CDR1 is DFQATT and CDR2 is SNEGSKA (reference sequence). The CDR3 DNA reads TGCTGTGCTAGAGATCAATCGGGGGGGAGCTCCTACAATGAGCAGTTCTTC. It is translated as CCARDQSGGSSYNEQFF.

This clonotype was seen ten or more times. The chain recombines TRBV7-9 with TRBJ2-1; D not certain. Germline CDR1 SEHNR, CDR2 FQNEAQ (reference sequence). Trimming stripped 3 bases from V and 4 bases from J, with 7 bases between. The CDR3 is made up of 13 amino acids. CDR3 sequence: CASSFTPYNEQFF. The CDR3 region has the DNA TGTGCCAGCAGCTTCACACCTTACAATGAGCAGTTCTTC.

This chain links TRBV5-5 with TRBJ1-1, with D possibly TRBD1 on 5 matching bases. Germline CDR1 is SGHKS and CDR2 is YYEKEE (reference sequence). This CDR3 is 14 amino acids long. Trimming shortened V by 4 bases and J by 4 bases, and 14 bases separated the two germline ends. In DNA, the CDR3 is TGTGCCAGCAGCCACGGGGGGTACGGCACTGAAGCTTTCTTT. Translation gives CASSHGGYGTEAFF.

This clonotype was seen repeatedly, ten times or more. The chain joins TRBV5-5 to TRBJ2-3; D uncertain. CDR1 and CDR2 from the germline V gene are SGHKS and YYEKEE (reference sequence). V shed 3 bases and J shed 2 bases, with 4 bases lying between them. The CDR3 sequence is 12 residues long. In DNA form, the CDR3 reads TGTGCCAGCAGCTGGGCCACAGATACGCAGTATTTT. It is translated as CASSWATDTQYF.